This T cell receptor beta chain was sequenced for a study of shared clonotypes between healthy human individuals. Overall study results and limits: Shared clonotypes: about 5.3% naive CD4, around 3.5% naive CD8, around 2.2% memory CD4, approximately 0.37% memory CD8.

After removal of 0 bases from V and 9 bases from J, the junction contained 6 bases not matched to a gene. Per the germline V gene, CDR1 is MNHEY and CDR2 is SVGAGI. The CDR3 is made up of 15 amino acids. Only in-frame clones appear in the TCRdb table, and some are missing; sequencing was by immunoSEQ multiplex PCR. The sample yields about 2,500,000 clones, around nine tenths seen once. Concerning this clone itself: Its target is unknown.

The chain joins TRBV6-5 to TRBJ2-1; 9 bases agree with TRBD2. The sequencing input was naive CD4+ T cells sorted from blood. Sample subset: CD45RA+ positively selected. The receptor comes from a man aged 18 to 29 in good health. The CDR3 region is CASSYSGGRAPEQFF. CDR3 nucleotides: TGTGCCAGCAGTTACTCGGGCGGGAGGGCCCCTGAGCAGTTCTTC.